The 14 T cell receptor beta chains below all came from one sample that was sequenced in a study of CD8+ T cells in alopecia areata. Sorting of CD4+ cells into CD25+CD127- cells (for a few patients) was performed. Extracted RNA was reverse transcribed, and the resulting cDNA served as sequencing template. Profiled with immunoSEQ multiplex PCR; TCRdb holds only in-frame clones, not every one. The sample holds around 35,000 clones, approximately 54% seen once. The sequencing input was CD4+ Tregs sorted from blood. These receptors were obtained from a human donor with alopecia areata.

The V call is TRBV5-1, the J call TRBJ2-2, with a weak D call TRBD2 (6 bases). The CDR3 extends over 17 amino acids. Germline lookup yields CDR1 SGHRS and CDR2 YFSETQ. V lost 9 bases, J lost 3 bases, and 24 bases lay in between. The CDR3 nucleotides are TGCGCCACCACGGGACTGCCGGGTCTGGGGGACACCGGGGAGCTGTTTTTT. It encodes CATTGLPGLGDTGELFF.

The rearrangement uses TRBV7-2 and TRBJ1-1; maybe TRBD1 (6 bases). The CDR3 is 13 amino acids. Germline values: CDR1 SGHTA, CDR2 FQGNSA. Trimming removed 2 bases at V and 6 bases at J, with 10 bases between. The CDR3 nucleotides are TGTGCCAGCAGCTTATCCGGGGGCCCTGAAGCTTTCTTT. Protein sequence: CASSLSGGPEAFF.

The chain joins TRBV4-2 to TRBJ2-5; D may be TRBD2 (6 bases). This CDR3 has 13 residues. Per germline, CDR1 LGHNA and CDR2 YNFKEQ. Trimming cost V 4 bases and J 5 bases, with 11 bases left between them. The CDR3 sequence is CASSPGEVETQYF. The CDR3 DNA sequence: TGTGCCAGCAGCCCTGGGGAGGTGGAGACCCAGTACTTC.

V is TRBV19 and J is TRBJ2-3, with D unclear. CDR3 length equals 15 residues. Germline lookup yields CDR1 LNHDA and CDR2 SQIVND (reference sequence). Trimming shortened V by 5 bases and J by 1 base, and 13 bases separated the two germline ends. The CDR3 DNA sequence: TGTGCCAGTAGTCGGCAACACCGAGGCACAGATACGCAGTATTTT. It specifies CASSRQHRGTDTQYF.

V usage is TRBV6-6 and J usage is TRBJ2-7, with 7 bases aligning to TRBD1. The ends lost 6 bases at V and 7 bases at J; junction bases unmatched: 6. There are 12 residues in the CDR3. CDR1 MNHNY and CDR2 SVGAGI come from the germline V gene (reference sequence). Written as DNA, the CDR3 is TGTGCCAGCAGCAAGGGGGCGCGGGAGCAGTACTTC. This encodes CASSKGAREQYF.

The chain uses TRBV5-1 and TRBJ2-5; D is unclear. Germline loops: CDR1 SGHRS, CDR2 YFSETQ. The CDR3 contains 12 residues. Deletions cut 6 bases from V and 0 bases from J, with 6 bases between. The CDR3 nucleotides read TGCGCCAGCAATGCAGACCAAGAGACCCAGTACTTC. Amino acids: CASNADQETQYF.

This clone came up a few times. The chain employs TRBV29-1 and TRBJ2-3, with TRBD2 identical over 10 bases. Trimming at V came to 4 bases and at J to 5 bases, leaving 6 bases not matched to a gene. The germline CDR1 and CDR2 sequences are SQVTM and ANQGSEA. The CDR3 extends over 14 amino acids. The CDR3 DNA sequence: TGCAGCGTTGCAAGCGGGAGGGCCGGAGATACGCAGTATTTT. Encoded protein: CSVASGRAGDTQYF.

DNA of the CDR3: TGCGCCAGCAGCGGGGGACAGTCATCCTACAATGAGCAGTTCTTC. Protein product: CASSGGQSSYNEQFF. V and J are TRBV5-1 and TRBJ2-1, with TRBD1 matching 7 bases. The V gene end was trimmed by 4 bases and the J gene end by 1 base; junction bases not matched to a gene: 5. CDR3 length: 15 residues. The germline gives CDR1 SGHRS, CDR2 YFSETQ.

This clone was counted only a few times. V usage is TRBV7-2 and J usage is TRBJ2-4, with D uncertain. This CDR3 comprises 14 residues. The V and J ends lost 5 bases and 5 bases respectively, with 13 bases between them. The germline V gene encodes CDR1 SGHTA and CDR2 FQGNSA. The CDR3 sequence is CASSPPGQQNIQYF. CDR3 nucleotides: TGTGCCAGCAGCCCCCCCGGGCAGCAAAACATTCAGTACTTC.

This clone appeared a few times. No conserved phenylalanine or tryptophan ends this CDR3, so it is likely a read error. The V and J genes are TRBV19 and TRBJ2-7; tentatively, D is TRBD1 or TRBD2 (5 bases each). The germline CDR1 and CDR2 sequences are LNHDA and SQIVND (reference sequence). V was pared by 3 bases and J by 6 bases, with 12 bases between. The CDR3 has 13 residues. The CDR3 sequence: CASSIWAGAEQYL. The CDR3 nucleotides read TGTGCCAGTAGTATTTGGGCCGGGGCCGAGCAGTACCTC.

The gene calls are TRBV7-8 and TRBJ2-5; D ambiguous. V lost 3 bases and J lost 4, with 9 bases in between. CDR1 is SGHVS, CDR2 FQNEAQ, per germline. This CDR3 is built from 13 residues. The CDR3 bases are TGTGCCAGCAGCTTCTCGGACGGAGAGACCCAGTACTTC. Protein: CASSFSDGETQYF.

The V and J genes are TRBV29-1 and TRBJ2-3, with TRBD1 matching over 10 bases. This CDR3 region has 16 residues. CDR1 is SQVTM and CDR2 is ANQGSEA in the germline V gene. J was trimmed by 9 bases and V by 5 bases; bases with no gene match: 17. The CDR3 nucleotides are TGCAGCGTTACACGCCGAGGGACAGGGGAGGACGCGACGCAGTATTTT. Translating gives CSVTRRGTGEDATQYF.

By sample fraction, this clone is medium-sized (0.01 to 0.1%). The rearrangement joins TRBV7-2 to TRBJ2-5, with 11 bases identical to TRBD1. Germline CDR1 reads SGHTA; CDR2 reads FQGNSA. J gave up 7 bases and V 1 base, and 5 bases lay outside the gene matches. The CDR3 is made up of 15 amino acids. The CDR3 bases are TGTGCCAGCAGCTTAGGGACAGGGGGCGAGGGGACCCAGTACTTC. Its translation is CASSLGTGGEGTQYF.

This clone was observed a few times. The rearrangement joins TRBV19 to TRBJ2-5, with D possibly being TRBD2 (5 bases). Germline V gives CDR1 LNHDA, CDR2 SQIVND (reference sequence). The V gene lost 8 bases and the J gene lost 5 bases, with 15 bases spanning the gap. There are 13 residues in the CDR3. The CDR3 protein is CASATEGYETQYF. In DNA, the CDR3 is TGTGCCAGTGCCACCGAGGGTTACGAGACCCAGTACTTC.